These T cell receptor beta chains were read from a single sample in a study of response to subunit inactivated influenza vaccine. MiXCR, run by TCRdb on the RT-PCR reads, gives a single entry per CDR3 protein. The sample holds hundreds of thousands of distinct CDR3 sequences; just over 20% are singletons and the top ten take 10%. Sample: PBMCs from blood, taken around 22 months after vaccination. The receptors originated from a man aged 50 to 69 who received an inactivated influenza vaccine. The CDR3 runs from the conserved cysteine through the conserved F or W. A D gene is named only where the DNA matches it firmly. Clone size is stated in some rows and not others, as once, few, many or a class when expanded.

j_call d_call v_call clone_size cdr3_aa cdr3_nt
TRBJ1-5 NA TRBV12-3/TRBV12-4 NA CASSLGRIHGVDQPQHF TGTGCCAGCAGTTTGGGGAGGATCCACGGGGTGGATCAGCCCCAGCATTTT
TRBJ2-2 NA TRBV14 NA CASSQLAGGELFF TGTGCCAGCAGCCAACTCGCTGGCGGGGAGCTGTTTTTT
TRBJ2-1 TRBD2 TRBV11-2 NA CASSSGTSGGLSYNEQFF TGTGCCAGCAGCTCAGGGACTAGCGGGGGGCTCTCCTACAATGAGCAGTTCTTC
TRBJ2-1 TRBD2 TRBV9 NA CASSVVNSGSAGKQFF TGTGCCAGCAGCGTAGTCAATAGCGGGAGCGCGGGAAAGCAGTTCTTC
TRBJ1-3 NA TRBV18 NA CASSPSNLGSGNTIYF TGTGCCAGCTCACCATCAAACCTGGGCTCTGGAAACACCATATATTTT
TRBJ2-2 NA TRBV10-3 few CAISDRQGNTGELFF TGTGCCATCAGTGATCGGCAGGGGAACACCGGGGAGCTGTTTTTT
TRBJ1-6 TRBD1 TRBV4-2 few CASSQDPQGDSPLHF TGTGCCAGCAGCCAAGATCCGCAGGGGGATTCACCCCTCCACTTT
TRBJ1-5 NA TRBV16 NA CASSRQDSLNQPQHF TGTGCCAGCAGCCGCCAGGACAGCCTCAATCAGCCCCAGCATTTT
TRBJ2-3 NA TRBV12-3/TRBV12-4 NA CASSPRRATTDTQYF TGTGCCAGCAGTCCGAGGCGGGCTACCACAGATACGCAGTATTTT
TRBJ1-2 NA TRBV25-1 NA CASSEYEGPGYTF TGTGCCAGCAGTGAATACGAGGGGCCCGGCTACACCTTC
TRBJ2-1 NA TRBV7-9 NA CASSLGLGGGHNEQFF TGTGCCAGCAGCTTGGGACTTGGGGGAGGTCACAATGAGCAGTTCTTC
TRBJ2-3 NA TRBV6-1 few CASSEYIPADTQYF TGTGCCAGCAGCGAGTATATTCCCGCAGATACGCAGTATTTT
TRBJ2-3 NA TRBV6-1 few CASSPGQGDTDTQYF TGTGCCAGCAGTCCGGGACAAGGGGACACAGATACGCAGTATTTT
TRBJ2-5 NA TRBV6-1 once CASSEGWSQETQYF TGTGCCAGCAGTGAAGGGTGGTCACAAGAGACCCAGTACTTC
TRBJ1-2 NA TRBV5-4 NA CASSLRSRNYGYTF TGTGCCAGCAGCTTGCGCTCCCGGAACTATGGCTACACCTTC
TRBJ2-5 TRBD1 TRBV5-1 NA CASSSQGITGTQYF TGCGCCAGCAGCTCACAGGGGATCACGGGGACCCAGTACTTC
TRBJ2-1 TRBD2 TRBV6-2/TRBV6-3 many CASSYSHPTSGIYNEQFF TGTGCCAGCAGTTACTCACACCCGACTAGCGGGATCTACAATGAGCAGTTCTTC
TRBJ2-3 NA TRBV5-1 NA CASSLAQGIDTQYF TGCGCCAGCAGCTTGGCACAGGGAATAGATACGCAGTATTTT
TRBJ1-6 NA TRBV3-1 NA CASSQRDARNSPLHF TGTGCCAGCAGCCAAAGGGACGCGCGCAATTCACCCCTCCACTTT
TRBJ2-1 TRBD2 TRBV29-1 few CSVVAGGPGNEQFF TGCAGCGTTGTAGCGGGAGGGCCAGGGAATGAGCAGTTCTTC
TRBJ2-1 NA TRBV7-2 few CASSLLLAANEQFF TGTGCCAGCAGCTTACTTCTAGCCGCTAATGAGCAGTTCTTC
TRBJ2-1 NA TRBV11-2 few CASSLGAEAGEQFF TGTGCCAGCAGCTTAGGTGCGGAGGCTGGTGAGCAGTTCTTC
TRBJ1-6 NA TRBV20-1 many CSARDDMTALNSPLHF TGCAGTGCTCGAGATGATATGACTGCTCTAAATTCACCCCTCCACTTT
TRBJ1-3 NA TRBV7-8 NA CASSLGRPFFSGNTIYF TGTGCCAGCAGCTTAGGCAGGCCATTCTTCTCTGGAAACACCATATATTTT
TRBJ1-1 NA TRBV29-1 NA CSVDDWTVPGEAFF TGCAGCGTTGATGATTGGACAGTCCCTGGGGAAGCTTTCTTT
TRBJ1-1 NA TRBV4-3 many CASSQDNPSFGGTEAFF TGCGCCAGCAGCCAAGATAACCCCTCTTTTGGGGGCACTGAAGCTTTCTTT
TRBJ1-1 NA TRBV29-1 NA CSVRGGTEAFF TGCAGCGTAAGGGGGGGTACTGAAGCTTTCTTT
TRBJ2-7 NA TRBV29-1 NA CSAGEAGYEQYF TGCAGCGCTGGGGAGGCGGGCTACGAGCAGTACTTC
TRBJ2-3 NA TRBV10-3 NA CAISEYGSPDTQYF TGTGCCATCAGTGAGTACGGGAGCCCAGATACGCAGTATTTT
TRBJ2-7 NA TRBV19 NA CASSVGWSYEQYF TGTGCCAGTAGTGTGGGCTGGTCCTACGAGCAGTACTTC
TRBJ1-1 TRBD1 TRBV11-1 NA CASSLIIYRDSDESAEAFF TGTGCCAGCAGCTTAATAATTTATAGGGACAGTGATGAAAGTGCTGAAGCTTTCTTT
TRBJ2-7 TRBD1 TRBV6-5 NA CASSYRGHYYEQYF TGTGCCAGCAGTTATAGGGGGCACTACTACGAGCAGTACTTC
TRBJ2-1 NA TRBV27 NA CASSPIALGVVFNEQFF TGTGCCAGCAGTCCAATAGCGTTGGGAGTAGTTTTTAATGAGCAGTTCTTC
TRBJ2-1 TRBD2 TRBV7-3 NA CASSKWTRAHEQFF TGTGCCAGCAGCAAATGGACTAGGGCACATGAGCAGTTCTTC
TRBJ1-5 NA TRBV6-2/TRBV6-3 NA CASSDAGEEGNQPQHF TGTGCCAGCAGTGACGCGGGTGAGGAAGGCAATCAGCCCCAGCATTTT
TRBJ2-7 TRBD2 TRBV27 NA CASSLRGGRSYEQYF TGTGCCAGCAGCCTGCGGGGGGGGAGATCCTACGAGCAGTACTTC
TRBJ1-4 NA TRBV7-2 few CASSLGTVLTNEKLFF TGTGCCAGCAGCTTAGGGACCGTTCTAACTAATGAAAAACTGTTTTTT
TRBJ2-1 TRBD2 TRBV20-1 few CSAREGTSPNEQFF TGCAGTGCTAGAGAGGGGACTAGCCCCAATGAGCAGTTCTTC
TRBJ1-1 NA TRBV3-1 few CASSYRGRTNTEAFF TGTGCCAGCAGCTATCGAGGACGGACGAACACTGAAGCTTTCTTT
TRBJ2-2 NA TRBV20-1 NA CSARGRRNTGELFF TGCAGTGCTAGAGGGCGGAGGAACACCGGGGAGCTGTTTTTT
TRBJ2-4 TRBD1 TRBV18 NA CASSPSDRGVNIQYF TGTGCCAGCTCACCAAGCGACAGGGGGGTAAACATTCAGTACTTC
TRBJ1-2 TRBD1 TRBV29-1 NA CSVAGGDRDYGYTF TGCAGCGTTGCAGGCGGGGACAGGGACTATGGCTACACCTTC
TRBJ1-4 NA TRBV7-2 few CASSLQGGANEKLFF TGTGCCAGCAGCTTACAGGGTGGGGCTAATGAAAAACTGTTTTTT
TRBJ1-3 NA TRBV28 few CASSLIPGSGNTIYF TGTGCCAGCAGTTTAATCCCTGGCTCTGGAAACACCATATATTTT
TRBJ1-2 NA TRBV19 NA CASTLGRNYGYTF TGTGCCAGTACCCTAGGGAGAAACTATGGCTACACCTTC
TRBJ2-5 NA TRBV21-1 few CAYQLGTLRKTQYF TGTGCCTATCAACTCGGGACTCTAAGAAAGACCCAGTACTTC
TRBJ1-2 NA TRBV4-2 NA CASSPSRIRGLDYVNYGYTF TGTGCCAGCAGCCCCAGTCGGATCAGGGGCCTGGACTACGTTAACTATGGCTACACCTTC
TRBJ1-2 NA TRBV20-1 NA CSASHTEFLYGYTF TGCAGTGCTAGCCATACAGAGTTTCTCTATGGCTACACCTTC
TRBJ1-1 NA TRBV5-6 NA CASSLRWGTEAFF TGTGCCAGCAGCTTGAGATGGGGCACTGAAGCTTTCTTT
TRBJ1-1 NA TRBV29-1 NA CSVAFSPRTGTEAFF TGCAGCGTTGCTTTCTCTCCTAGGACGGGCACTGAAGCTTTCTTT
TRBJ1-6 NA TRBV6-2/TRBV6-3 few CASSYSRQESRSSYNSPLHF TGTGCCAGCAGTTACTCGCGCCAGGAATCCCGAAGCTCCTATAATTCACCCCTCCACTTT